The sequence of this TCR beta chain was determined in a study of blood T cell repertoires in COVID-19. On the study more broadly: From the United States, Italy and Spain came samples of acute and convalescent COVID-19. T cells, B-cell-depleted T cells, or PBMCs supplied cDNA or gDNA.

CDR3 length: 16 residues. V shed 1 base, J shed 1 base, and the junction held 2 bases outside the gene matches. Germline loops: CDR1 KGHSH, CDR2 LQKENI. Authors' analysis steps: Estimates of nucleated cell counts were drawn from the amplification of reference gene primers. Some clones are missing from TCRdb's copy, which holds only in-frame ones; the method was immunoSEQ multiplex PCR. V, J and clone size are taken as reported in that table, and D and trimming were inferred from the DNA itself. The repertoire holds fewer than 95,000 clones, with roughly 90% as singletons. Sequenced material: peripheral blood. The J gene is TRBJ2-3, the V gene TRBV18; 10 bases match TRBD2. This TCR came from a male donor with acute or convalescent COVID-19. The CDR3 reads CASSPLAGGRTDTQYF. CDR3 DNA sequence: TGTGCCAGCTCACCACTAGCGGGGGGCCGCACAGATACGCAGTATTTT. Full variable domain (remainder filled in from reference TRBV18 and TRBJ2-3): NAGVMQNPRHLVRRRGQEARLRCSPMKGHSHVYWYRQLPEEGLKFMVYLQKENIIDESGMPKERFSAEFPKEGPSILRIQQVVRGDSAAYFCASSPLAGGRTDTQYFGPGTRLTVL.